This TCR beta chain was sequenced in a study of blood T cell repertoires in COVID-19. Generated by immunoSEQ multiplex PCR, the TCRdb table keeps only in-frame clones and is missing some. The sample has 350,000 or so clones, around 87% seen once; the top ten hold about 10%. Between the trimmed V and J ends, which lost 4 bases and 6 bases, there was a span of 31 bases. This CDR3 is built from 20 residues. Germline CDR1 SNHLY, CDR2 FYNNEI. This TCR was sampled from a woman in her thirties with COVID-19, enrolled during active disease. This chain links TRBV2 with TRBJ2-1; D might be TRBD1 (6 bases). The source material was peripheral blood. The CDR3 reads CASSGRIPSGQGMISNEQFF. CDR3 nucleotide sequence: TGTGCCAGCAGTGGACGCATACCCTCGGGACAAGGAATGATTTCCAATGAGCAGTTCTTC. The complete variable domain, with remaining parts taken from reference TRBV2 and TRBJ2-1, reads EPEVTQTPSHQVTQMGQEVILRCVPISNHLYFYWYRQILGQKVEFLVSFYNNEISEKSEIFDDQFSVERPDGSNFTLKIRSTKLEDSAMYFCASSGRIPSGQGMISNEQFFGPGTRLTVL.